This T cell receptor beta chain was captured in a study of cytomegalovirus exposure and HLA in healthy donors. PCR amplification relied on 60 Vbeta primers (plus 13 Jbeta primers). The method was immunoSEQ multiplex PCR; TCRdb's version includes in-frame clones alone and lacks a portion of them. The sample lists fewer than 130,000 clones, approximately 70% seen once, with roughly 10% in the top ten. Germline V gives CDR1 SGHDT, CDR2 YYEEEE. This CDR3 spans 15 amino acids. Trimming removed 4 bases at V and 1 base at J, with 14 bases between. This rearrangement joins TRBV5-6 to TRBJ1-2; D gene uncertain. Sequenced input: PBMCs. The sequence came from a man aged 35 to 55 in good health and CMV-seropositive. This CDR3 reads CASSRRGQINYGYTF. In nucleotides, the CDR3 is TGTGCCAGCAGCCGTCGCGGGCAGATTAACTATGGCTACACCTTC.